These 28 T cell receptor beta chains originate from one sample sequenced in a study of cytomegalovirus exposure and HLA in healthy donors. Amplification used 60 Vbeta primers and 13 Jbeta primers. TCRdb's table, derived via immunoSEQ multiplex PCR, lists solely in-frame clones and lacks some. The table includes 100,000 to 150,000 clones, around 83% detected once. The material sequenced was PBMCs. Source of these receptors: a girl aged 2-10 years in good health and CMV-seronegative.

The chain joins TRBV6-4 to TRBJ2-1; weak D call: TRBD2 (5 bases). Trimming pared 0 bases from V and 9 bases from J, leaving 12 bases between. This CDR3 has 14 amino acids. CDR1 is MRHNA, CDR2 SNTAGT, per germline. The CDR3 region has the DNA TGTGCCAGCAGTGACTCCGTGGGAGAAGGTGAGCAGTTCTTC. Translating gives CASSDSVGEGEQFF.

In this sample, this clone turned up a few times. The chain employs TRBV5-8 and TRBJ2-3, with D maybe TRBD2 (5 bases). V was clipped by 3 bases and J by 5 bases, with 7 bases between them. The CDR3 consists of 12 residues. The germline V gene encodes CDR1 SGHTS and CDR2 YDEGEE. CDR3 nucleotides: TGTGCCAGCAGCTCGGAGGTAGATACGCAGTATTTT. This translates into CASSSEVDTQYF. Drawing the rest from reference TRBV5-8 and TRBJ2-3, the complete variable domain is EAGVTQSPTHLIKTRGQQATLRCSPISGHTSVYWYQQALGLGLQFLLWYDEGEERNRGNFPPRFSGRQFPNYSSELNVNALELEDSALYLCASSSEVDTQYFGPGTRLTVL.

The CDR3 region is CASSVGQGSNEQYF. CDR3 in DNA: TGTGCCAGCAGCGTGGGACAGGGTTCCAACGAGCAGTACTTC. The V call is TRBV7-9, the J call TRBJ2-7; 9 nucleotides line up with TRBD1. Per the germline V gene, CDR1 is SEHNR and CDR2 is FQNEAQ (reference sequence). The CDR3 loop spans 14 amino acids. V lost 5 bases, J lost 5 bases, and 7 bases stayed unmatched.

V usage is TRBV25-1 and J usage is TRBJ2-1; TRBD1 aligns across 10 bases. Trimming at V came to 3 bases and at J to 1 base, leaving 3 bases not matched to a gene. The CDR3 sequence is 16 residues long. The germline CDR1 and CDR2 sequences are MGHDK and SYGVNS. The CDR3 DNA sequence: TGTGCCAGCAGTGACGACAGGGGGCTTTCCTACAATGAGCAGTTCTTC. Translation gives CASSDDRGLSYNEQFF.

The rearrangement joins TRBV5-1 to TRBJ2-5; weak D call: TRBD1 (6 bases). The ends were cut back, 2 bases at V and 1 base at J, with 9 bases in the middle. The CDR3 is 14 amino acids. Germline-derived CDR1 and CDR2 are SGHRS and YFSETQ. CDR3 sequence: CASSFGQSQETQYF. The CDR3 region has the DNA TGCGCCAGCAGCTTTGGACAGTCCCAAGAGACCCAGTACTTC. Looking up the rest from reference TRBV5-1 and TRBJ2-5 gives the full variable domain: KAGVTQTPRYLIKTRGQQVTLSCSPISGHRSVSWYQQTPGQGLQFLFEYFSETQRNKGNFPGRFSGRQFSNSRSEMNVSTLELGDSALYLCASSFGQSQETQYFGPGTRLLVL.

In its sample, this clone was seen a few times. This chain links TRBV7-9 with TRBJ1-4; possibly TRBD1 for D (6 bases). Per the germline V gene, CDR1 is SEHNR and CDR2 is FQNEAQ (reference sequence). The V end was cut by 5 bases, the J end by 6 bases, with 19 bases between. The CDR3 totals 16 residues. CDR3 sequence (DNA): TGTGCCAGCAGCCTTAAGACAGGTCTCGCGGATGAAAAACTGTTTTTT. This translates into CASSLKTGLADEKLFF.

The chain links TRBV6-5 to TRBJ1-3; D not resolved. Germline lookup yields CDR1 MNHEY and CDR2 SVGAGI. The CDR3 length is 14 residues. Trimming left V 4 bases short and J 4 bases short, with 11 bases between. CDR3 in DNA: TGTGCCAGCAGTTCACTGGGGAGCGGAAACACCATATATTTT. This encodes CASSSLGSGNTIYF.

The chain combines TRBV9 with TRBJ1-5, with D unclear. The CDR3 is made up of 15 amino acids. Germline loops: CDR1 SGDLS, CDR2 YYNGEE. V lost 0 bases to trimming and J lost 5 bases, with 12 bases between them. CDR3 nucleotide sequence: TGTGCCAGCAGCGTAGCTTCGGGTGGCTATCAGCCCCAGCATTTT. Translation: CASSVASGGYQPQHF.

This chain connects TRBV5-1 to TRBJ2-2; D perhaps matches TRBD1 (5 bases). CDR1 is SGHRS and CDR2 is YFSETQ in the germline V gene. This CDR3 has 14 residues. Trimming shortened V by 4 bases and J by 6 bases, and 13 bases separated the two germline ends. CDR3 DNA sequence: TGCGCCAGCAGCCCCAGGGCCTTGTCCGGGGAGCTGTTTTTT. Its protein product is CASSPRALSGELFF.

The DNA of the CDR3 is TGCAGCGTTGACGGGGCTAGCGGGTTCACTGATACGCAGTATTTT. It yields the protein CSVDGASGFTDTQYF. The J gene is TRBJ2-3, the V gene TRBV29-1; 8 bases agree with TRBD2. CDR1 and CDR2 (germline): SQVTM, ANQGSEA. After removal of 3 bases from V and 6 bases from J, the junction contained 11 bases not matched to a gene. The CDR3 contains 15 residues.

This clone was found a few times. J is TRBJ2-6 and V is TRBV28, with a weak D call TRBD2 (5 bases). The CDR3 contains 15 residues. Germline V gene sequence: CDR1 MDHEN, CDR2 SYDVKM. V was pared by 6 bases and J by 1 base, with 10 bases between. The CDR3, as DNA: TGTGCCAGCAGCCATCCGGGGTCTGGGGCCAACGTCCTGACTTTC. It yields the protein CASSHPGSGANVLTF. Looking up the rest from reference TRBV28 and TRBJ2-6 gives the full variable domain: DVKVTQSSRYLVKRTGEKVFLECVQDMDHENMFWYRQDPGLGLRLIYFSYDVKMKEKGDIPEGYSVSREKKERFSLILESASTNQTSMYLCASSHPGSGANVLTFGAGSRLTVL.

This chain connects TRBV7-2 to TRBJ2-7; the match to TRBD2 covers 13 bases. Per the germline V gene, CDR1 is SGHTA and CDR2 is FQGNSA. There are 16 residues in the CDR3. V lost 5 bases, J lost 2 bases, and 6 bases stayed unmatched. CDR3 nucleotide sequence: TGTGCCAGCAGCGATGGACTAGCGGGGGTTCCCTACGAGCAGTACTTC. It yields the protein CASSDGLAGVPYEQYF.

V usage is TRBV6-4 and J usage is TRBJ2-2; D remains ambiguous. The CDR3 length is 15 residues. The V gene's germline CDR1 is MRHNA and CDR2 SNTAGT. Trimming shortened V by 0 bases and J by 1 base, and 6 bases separated the two germline ends. The CDR3 DNA sequence: TGTGCCAGCAGTGACTCGCCAGGGAACACCGGGGAGCTGTTTTTT. It is translated as CASSDSPGNTGELFF.

The chain carries TRBV5-1 and TRBJ2-6, with a tentative D call TRBD2 (5 bases). V was shortened by 4 bases and J by 1 base, with 9 bases between the two germline ends. Looked up from germline, CDR1 is SGHRS and CDR2 is YFSETQ. The CDR3 is 15 residues long. The CDR3 region is CASSTDSSGANVLTF. CDR3 nucleotides: TGCGCCAGCAGCACGGACTCATCTGGGGCCAACGTCCTGACTTTC.

The chain has TRBV10-3 and TRBJ2-3, with D tentatively TRBD1 (6 bases). The CDR3 consists of 16 residues. V lost 3 bases and J lost 4, with 17 bases in between. The germline V gene encodes CDR1 ENHRY and CDR2 SYGVKD. As DNA, the CDR3 is TGTGCCATCAGTGAATCCACAGGGATCCTTTCAGATACGCAGTATTTT. Its protein product is CAISESTGILSDTQYF.

This chain joins TRBV7-6 and TRBJ2-5; D unresolved. The length of the CDR3 is 14 residues. Germline CDR1 is SGHVS and CDR2 is FNYEAQ. Trimming shortened V by 1 base and J by 1 base, and 7 bases separated the two germline ends. The CDR3 DNA follows: TGTGCCAGCAGCTTAGGCGTTAGCCAAGAGACCCAGTACTTC. Its protein product is CASSLGVSQETQYF.

This chain connects TRBV10-3 to TRBJ2-7, with 9 positions matching TRBD1. Germline V gives CDR1 ENHRY, CDR2 SYGVKD. This CDR3 comprises 11 residues. Losses at the gene ends were 11 bases for V and 6 bases for J; bases not matched to a gene: 5. CDR3: CASGQGREQYF. Written as DNA, the CDR3 is TGTGCCTCCGGACAGGGGCGCGAGCAGTACTTC.

V is TRBV18 and J is TRBJ2-1; D is undetermined. Trimming cost V 5 bases and J 14 bases, with 13 bases left between them. Germline lookup yields CDR1 KGHSH and CDR2 LQKENI. There are 11 residues in the CDR3. The chain's CDR3 is CASSFVAEEFF. The CDR3 coding sequence is TGTGCCAGCTCATTCGTGGCGGAAGAGTTCTTC. The variable domain in full, with the rest retrieved from reference TRBV18 and TRBJ2-1, is NAGVMQNPRHLVRRRGQEARLRCSPMKGHSHVYWYRQLPEEGLKFMVYLQKENIIDESGMPKERFSAEFPKEGPSILRIQQVVRGDSAAYFCASSFVAEEFFGPGTRLTVL.

V usage is TRBV7-2 and J usage is TRBJ1-2; 7 nucleotides align to TRBD1. The germline V gene encodes CDR1 SGHTA and CDR2 FQGNSA. V dropped 0 bases and J dropped 5; count of bases not matched to a gene: 3. This CDR3 comprises 14 residues. The CDR3 DNA reads TGTGCCAGCAGCTTAGCGTCGACAGGGTATGGCTACACCTTC. This codes for CASSLASTGYGYTF.

The chain combines TRBV7-9 with TRBJ2-7; 8 nucleotides agree with TRBD1. Looked up from germline, CDR1 is SEHNR and CDR2 is FQNEAQ (reference sequence). Unmatched junction bases numbered 15, after V lost 5 bases and J lost 3 bases. The CDR3 is 17 residues long. CDR3 residues: CASSATKTGTGHYEQYF. The DNA for the CDR3 is TGTGCCAGCAGCGCTACTAAAACCGGGACAGGACACTACGAGCAGTACTTC.

The CDR3 region is CASSHKGQGAFYGYTF. The CDR3 coding sequence is TGCGCCAGCAGCCACAAGGGACAGGGTGCTTTCTATGGCTACACCTTC. The rearrangement joins TRBV4-1 to TRBJ1-2, with 9 bases aligning to TRBD1. This CDR3 spans 16 amino acids. Trimming at V came to 3 bases and at J to 4 bases, leaving 9 bases not matched to a gene. Per the germline V gene, CDR1 is MGHRA and CDR2 is YSYEKL.

This clone appeared a single time. The genes are TRBV2 and TRBJ2-5; no clear D. Germline V gene lookup returns CDR1 SNHLY and CDR2 FYNNEI. The CDR3 has 14 residues. V lost 4 bases and J lost 0, with 9 bases in between. CDR3 in amino acids: CASSAARNQETQYF. The CDR3 bases are TGTGCCAGCAGTGCCGCGCGTAACCAAGAGACCCAGTACTTC. Complete variable domain (other parts from reference TRBV2 and TRBJ2-5): EPEVTQTPSHQVTQMGQEVILRCVPISNHLYFYWYRQILGQKVEFLVSFYNNEISEKSEIFDDQFSVERPDGSNFTLKIRSTKLEDSAMYFCASSAARNQETQYFGPGTRLLVL.

This clone was picked up one time. This same CDR3 is encoded by further DNA sequences in the sample. The chain has TRBV6-5 and TRBJ1-2, with 8 nucleotides matching TRBD1. The CDR3 is 13 residues long. V shed 6 bases and J 4 bases; nucleotides not matched to a gene: 4. In germline, CDR1 is MNHEY, CDR2 SVGAGI. The CDR3 spells CASSRDRTYGYTF. CDR3 in DNA: TGTGCCAGCAGCCGGGACAGGACCTATGGCTACACCTTC.

This clone was detected a few times. The V and J genes are TRBV15 and TRBJ1-5; 7 bases fit TRBD1. The germline gives CDR1 LNHNV, CDR2 YYDKDF (reference sequence). CDR3 length equals 15 residues. V trimming: 4 bases; J trimming: 0 bases; junction bases outside the gene matches: 3. The CDR3, as DNA: TGTGCCACCAGCAAACGACAGGGTAGCAATCAGCCCCAGCATTTT. This translates into CATSKRQGSNQPQHF.

This clone was picked up a small number of times. The chain carries TRBV30 and TRBJ2-7; D is unresolved. Germline V CDR1 and CDR2: GTSNPN, SVGIG (reference sequence). Trimming cost V 0 bases and J 7 bases, with 7 bases left between them. The CDR3 covers 11 residues. DNA of the CDR3: TGTGCCTGGAGTGTCTGGCAGGAGCAGTACTTC. It encodes CAWSVWQEQYF. The full variable domain, rest sourced from reference TRBV30 and TRBJ2-7, is SQTIHQWPATLVQPVGSPLSLECTVEGTSNPNLYWYRQAAGRGLQLLFYSVGIGQISSEVPQNLSASRPQDRQFILSSKKLLLSDSGFYLCAWSVWQEQYFGPGTRLTVT.

Only a few counts were recorded for this clone. The chain has TRBV6-1 and TRBJ2-7; 7 bases fit TRBD2. Trimming removed 5 bases from V and 2 bases from J; junction bases left unmatched: 18. The CDR3 spans 18 residues. Germline-derived CDR1 and CDR2 are MNHNS and SASEGT. CDR3 bases: TGTGCCAGCAGTCAAGGGGAGCCGACTAGCCGACCAACCTACGAGCAGTACTTC. Protein: CASSQGEPTSRPTYEQYF.

The J gene is TRBJ2-1, the V gene TRBV29-1; no reliable D call. CDR3 length: 13 amino acids. CDR1 SQVTM and CDR2 ANQGSEA come from the germline V gene. Trimming took 6 bases from V and 1 from J, leaving 10 bases between them. The CDR3: CSVEVGSYNEQFF. The CDR3 coding sequence is TGCAGCGTAGAGGTAGGATCCTACAATGAGCAGTTCTTC.

This clone has only a few counts. The chain is built from TRBV6-1 and TRBJ1-1, with D perhaps matching TRBD1 (5 bases). The germline V and J ends were trimmed by 2 bases and 5 bases, with 18 bases remaining between them. The CDR3 is made up of 16 amino acids. Germline V gene lookup returns CDR1 MNHNS and CDR2 SASEGT. CDR3 amino acids: CASSERPRQGGTEAFF. CDR3 nucleotide sequence: TGTGCCAGCAGTGAACGCCCCCGGCAGGGTGGAACTGAAGCTTTCTTT.